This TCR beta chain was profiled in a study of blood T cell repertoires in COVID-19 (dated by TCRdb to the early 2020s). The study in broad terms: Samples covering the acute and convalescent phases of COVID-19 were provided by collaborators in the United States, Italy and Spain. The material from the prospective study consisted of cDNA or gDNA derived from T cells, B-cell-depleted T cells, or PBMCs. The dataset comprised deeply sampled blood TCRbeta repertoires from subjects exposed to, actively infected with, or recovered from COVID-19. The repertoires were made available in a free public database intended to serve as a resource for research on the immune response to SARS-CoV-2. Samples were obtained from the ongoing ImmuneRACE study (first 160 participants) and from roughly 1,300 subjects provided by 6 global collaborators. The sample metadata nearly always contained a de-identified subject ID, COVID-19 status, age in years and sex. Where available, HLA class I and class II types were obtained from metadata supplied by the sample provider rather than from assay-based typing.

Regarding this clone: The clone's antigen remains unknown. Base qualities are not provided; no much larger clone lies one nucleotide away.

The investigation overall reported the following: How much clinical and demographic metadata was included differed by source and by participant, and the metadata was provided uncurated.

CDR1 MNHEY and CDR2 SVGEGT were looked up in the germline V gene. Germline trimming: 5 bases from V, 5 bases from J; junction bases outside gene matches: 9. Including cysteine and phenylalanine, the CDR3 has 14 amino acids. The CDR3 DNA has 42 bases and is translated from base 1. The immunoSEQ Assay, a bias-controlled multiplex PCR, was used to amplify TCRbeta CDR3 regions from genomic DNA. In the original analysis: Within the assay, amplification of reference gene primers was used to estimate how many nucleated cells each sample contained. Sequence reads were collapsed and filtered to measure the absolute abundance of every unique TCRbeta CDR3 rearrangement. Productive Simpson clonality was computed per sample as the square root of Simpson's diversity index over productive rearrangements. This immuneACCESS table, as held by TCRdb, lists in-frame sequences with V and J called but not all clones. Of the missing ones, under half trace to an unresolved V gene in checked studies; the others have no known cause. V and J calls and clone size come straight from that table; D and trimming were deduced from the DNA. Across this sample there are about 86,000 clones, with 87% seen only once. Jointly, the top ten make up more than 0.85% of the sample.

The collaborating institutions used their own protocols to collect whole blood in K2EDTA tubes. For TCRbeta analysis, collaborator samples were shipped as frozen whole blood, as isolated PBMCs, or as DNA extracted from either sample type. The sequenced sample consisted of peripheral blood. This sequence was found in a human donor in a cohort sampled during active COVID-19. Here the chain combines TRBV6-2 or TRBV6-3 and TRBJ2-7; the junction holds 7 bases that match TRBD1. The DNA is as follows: TGTGCCAGCAGTGCCCTGGACAGGTTCCACGAGCAGTACTTC. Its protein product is CASSALDRFHEQYF.